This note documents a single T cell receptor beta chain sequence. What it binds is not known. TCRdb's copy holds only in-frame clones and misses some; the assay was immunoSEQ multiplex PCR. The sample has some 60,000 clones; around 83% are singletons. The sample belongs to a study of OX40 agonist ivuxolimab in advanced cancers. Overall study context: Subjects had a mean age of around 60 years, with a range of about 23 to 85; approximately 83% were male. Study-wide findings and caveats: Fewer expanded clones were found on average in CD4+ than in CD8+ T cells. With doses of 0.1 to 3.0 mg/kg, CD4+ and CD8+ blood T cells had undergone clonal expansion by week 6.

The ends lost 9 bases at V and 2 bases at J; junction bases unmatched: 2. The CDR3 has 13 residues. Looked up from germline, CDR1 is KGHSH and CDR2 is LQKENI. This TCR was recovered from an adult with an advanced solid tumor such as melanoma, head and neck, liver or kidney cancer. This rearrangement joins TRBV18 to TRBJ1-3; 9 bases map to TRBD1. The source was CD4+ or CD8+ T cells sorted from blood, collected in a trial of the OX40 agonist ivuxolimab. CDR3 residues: CASDRGTGNTIYF. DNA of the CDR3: TGTGCCAGTGACAGGGGGACTGGAAACACCATATATTTT.